The entry below gives a single TCR beta chain sequence along with its context. This CDR3 has 15 residues. Germline CDR1 reads SGDLS; CDR2 reads YYNGEE. V was pared by 4 bases and J by 6 bases, with 19 bases between. This entry belongs to a study of blood T cell repertoires in COVID-19. Original methodology: How many nucleated cells were present was estimated from reference gene primer amplification. The data were produced by immunoSEQ multiplex PCR, yet TCRdb's version contains in-frame clones alone and is incomplete. The D gene and trimming were derived from the DNA, and the V and J assignments and clone size from that table. The sample comprises about 320,000 clones, roughly 85% of which are singletons, and 7.2% rests with the top ten.

The TCR comes from a human donor in a cohort sampled during active COVID-19. This chain links TRBV9 with TRBJ1-1; D may be TRBD1 (6 bases). The sequenced sample was peripheral blood. CDR3 DNA: TGTGCCAGCAGCCCAGATACAGGGTTCGTCGCTGAAGCTTTCTTT. The encoded protein is CASSPDTGFVAEAFF.